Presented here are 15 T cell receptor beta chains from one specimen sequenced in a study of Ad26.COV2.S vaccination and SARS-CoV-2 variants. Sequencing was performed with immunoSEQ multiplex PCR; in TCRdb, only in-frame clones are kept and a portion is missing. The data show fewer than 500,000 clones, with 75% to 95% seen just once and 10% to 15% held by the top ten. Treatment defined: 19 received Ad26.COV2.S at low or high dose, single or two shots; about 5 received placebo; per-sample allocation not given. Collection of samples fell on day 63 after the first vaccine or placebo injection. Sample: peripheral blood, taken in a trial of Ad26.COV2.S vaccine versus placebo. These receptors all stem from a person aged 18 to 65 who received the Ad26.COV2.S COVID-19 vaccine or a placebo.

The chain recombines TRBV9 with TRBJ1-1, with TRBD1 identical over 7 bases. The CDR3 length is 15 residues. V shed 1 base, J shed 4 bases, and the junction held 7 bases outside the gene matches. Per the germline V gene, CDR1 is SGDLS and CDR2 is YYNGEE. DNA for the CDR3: TGTGCCAGCAGCGTATTAGGGCAGGGGGTCACTGAAGCTTTCTTT. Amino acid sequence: CASSVLGQGVTEAFF.

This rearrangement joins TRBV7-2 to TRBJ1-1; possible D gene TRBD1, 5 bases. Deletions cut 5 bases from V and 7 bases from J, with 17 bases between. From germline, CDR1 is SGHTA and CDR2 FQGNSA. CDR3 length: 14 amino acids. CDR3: CASSAGQGGFEAFF. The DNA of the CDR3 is TGTGCCAGCAGCGCAGGACAAGGAGGATTTGAAGCTTTCTTT.

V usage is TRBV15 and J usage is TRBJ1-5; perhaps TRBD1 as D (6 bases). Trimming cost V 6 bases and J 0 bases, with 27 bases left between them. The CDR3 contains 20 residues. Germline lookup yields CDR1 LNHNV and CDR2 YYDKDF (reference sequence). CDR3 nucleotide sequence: TGTGCCACCAGTCATCCCCAGCGGCCAACAGGGACTTATAGCAATCAGCCCCAGCATTTT. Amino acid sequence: CATSHPQRPTGTYSNQPQHF.

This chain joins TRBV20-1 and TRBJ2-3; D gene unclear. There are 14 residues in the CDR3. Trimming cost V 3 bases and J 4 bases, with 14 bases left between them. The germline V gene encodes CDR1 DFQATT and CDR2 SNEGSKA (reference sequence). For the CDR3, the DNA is TGCAGTGCTAGTCCCGATCCCGGAGCAGATACGCAGTATTTT. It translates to CSASPDPGADTQYF.

The CDR3, as DNA: TGTGCCACCAGCAGAGACGTCGCGGACCCAGGGGCCGCCTACGAGCAGTACTTC. It is translated as CATSRDVADPGAAYEQYF. This chain links TRBV15 with TRBJ2-7, with D perhaps matching TRBD1 (6 bases). Germline V gives CDR1 LNHNV, CDR2 YYDKDF (reference sequence). V was cut by 0 bases and J by 2 bases, with 20 bases left in between. The CDR3 has 18 residues.

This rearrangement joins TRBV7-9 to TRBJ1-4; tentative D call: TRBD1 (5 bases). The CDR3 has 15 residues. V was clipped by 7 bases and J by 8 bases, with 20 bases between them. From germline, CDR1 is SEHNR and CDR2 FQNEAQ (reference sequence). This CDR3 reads CASTIGTGLGEKLFF. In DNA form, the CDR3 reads TGTGCCAGCACCATCGGGACGGGCTTGGGAGAAAAACTGTTTTTT.

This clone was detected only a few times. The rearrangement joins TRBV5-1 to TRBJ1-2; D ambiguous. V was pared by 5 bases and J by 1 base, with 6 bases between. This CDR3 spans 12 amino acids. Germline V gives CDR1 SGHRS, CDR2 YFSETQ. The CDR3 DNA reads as TGCGCCAGCAGAACTGATAACTATGGCTACACCTTC. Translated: CASRTDNYGYTF.

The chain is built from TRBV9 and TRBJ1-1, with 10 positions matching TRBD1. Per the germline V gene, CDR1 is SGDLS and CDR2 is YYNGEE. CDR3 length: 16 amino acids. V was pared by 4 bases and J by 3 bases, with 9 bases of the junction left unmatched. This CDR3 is CASSTRQGAEYTEAFF. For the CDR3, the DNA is TGTGCCAGCAGCACCCGACAGGGGGCTGAATACACTGAAGCTTTCTTT.

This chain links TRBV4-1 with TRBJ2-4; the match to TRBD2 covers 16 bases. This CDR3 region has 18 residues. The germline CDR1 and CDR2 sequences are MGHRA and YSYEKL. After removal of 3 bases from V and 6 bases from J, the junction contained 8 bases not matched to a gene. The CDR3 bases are TGCGCCAGCAGCCAGTCCCTCGGGACTAGCGGGAGGGGAAACATTCAGTACTTC. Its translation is CASSQSLGTSGRGNIQYF.

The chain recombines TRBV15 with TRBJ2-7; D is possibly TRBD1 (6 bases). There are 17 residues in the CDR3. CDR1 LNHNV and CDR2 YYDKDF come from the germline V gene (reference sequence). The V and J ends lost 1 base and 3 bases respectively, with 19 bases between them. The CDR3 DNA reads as TGTGCCACCAGCAGAGTAGTGGGGTCAGGGGATGTCTACGAGCAGTACTTC. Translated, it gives CATSRVVGSGDVYEQYF.

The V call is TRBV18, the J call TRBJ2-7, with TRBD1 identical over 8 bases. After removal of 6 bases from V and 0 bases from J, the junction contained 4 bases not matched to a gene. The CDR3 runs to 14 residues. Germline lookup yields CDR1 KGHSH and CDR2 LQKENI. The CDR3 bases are TGTGCCAGCTCCCCGGACAGGGTCTCCTACGAGCAGTACTTC. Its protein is CASSPDRVSYEQYF. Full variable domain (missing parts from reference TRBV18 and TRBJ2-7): NAGVMQNPRHLVRRRGQEARLRCSPMKGHSHVYWYRQLPEEGLKFMVYLQKENIIDESGMPKERFSAEFPKEGPSILRIQQVVRGDSAAYFCASSPDRVSYEQYFGPGTRLTVT.

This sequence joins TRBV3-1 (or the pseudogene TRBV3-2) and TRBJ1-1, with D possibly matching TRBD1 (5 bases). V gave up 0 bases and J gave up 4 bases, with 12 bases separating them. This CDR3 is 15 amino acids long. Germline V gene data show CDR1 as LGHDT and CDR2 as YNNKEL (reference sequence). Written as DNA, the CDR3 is TGTGCCAGCAGCCAAGATCACCAGGGAAGCACTGAAGCTTTCTTT. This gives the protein CASSQDHQGSTEAFF.

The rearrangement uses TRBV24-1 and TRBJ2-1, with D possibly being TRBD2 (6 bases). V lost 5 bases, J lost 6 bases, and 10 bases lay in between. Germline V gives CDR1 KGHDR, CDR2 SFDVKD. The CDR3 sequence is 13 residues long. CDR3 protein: CATSVHGGNEQFF. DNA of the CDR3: TGTGCCACCAGTGTCCACGGGGGCAATGAGCAGTTCTTC.

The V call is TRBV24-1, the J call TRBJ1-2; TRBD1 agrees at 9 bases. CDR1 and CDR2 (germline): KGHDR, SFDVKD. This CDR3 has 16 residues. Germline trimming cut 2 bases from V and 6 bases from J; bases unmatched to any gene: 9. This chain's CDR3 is CATSDSTGQGYDGYTF. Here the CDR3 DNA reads TGTGCCACCAGTGATTCCACGGGACAGGGCTATGATGGCTACACCTTC.

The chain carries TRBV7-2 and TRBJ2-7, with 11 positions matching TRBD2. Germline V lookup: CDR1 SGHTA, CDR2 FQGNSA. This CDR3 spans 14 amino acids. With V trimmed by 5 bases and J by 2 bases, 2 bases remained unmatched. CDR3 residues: CASSTGLAAYEQYF. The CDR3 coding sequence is TGTGCCAGCAGCACGGGACTAGCGGCCTACGAGCAGTACTTC.